A single sample is the source of the 19 T cell receptor beta chains below, sequenced in a study of blood T cell repertoires in COVID-19. Produced via immunoSEQ multiplex PCR; TCRdb's table is partial and in-frame only. The profile shows under 250,000 clones, about 89% of them singletons. The sequenced material came from peripheral blood. The receptors come from an older woman who had recovered from COVID-19.

The V and J genes are TRBV14 and TRBJ1-4, with TRBD1 as a possible D gene (6 bases). Germline V lookup: CDR1 SGHDN, CDR2 FVKESK. V was shortened by 2 bases and J by 10 bases, with 20 bases between the two germline ends. The CDR3 covers 16 residues. CDR3 in amino acids: CASSQSLRDIGGKLFF. CDR3 in DNA: TGTGCCAGCAGCCAATCCTTAAGGGACATCGGCGGAAAACTGTTTTTT.

A few counts support this clone. The chain recombines TRBV24-1 with TRBJ2-1; 7 bases agree with TRBD1. V lost 0 bases and J lost 5; bases outside the gene matches: 9. Germline lookup yields CDR1 KGHDR and CDR2 SFDVKD. This CDR3 contains 17 residues. The CDR3 bases are TGTGCCACCAGTGATTTGAGGTTCGGGACAGCAGACAATGAGCAGTTCTTC. As protein: CATSDLRFGTADNEQFF.

DNA for the CDR3: TGTGCCAGCAGCCCCTCGGGGGGTTCACCCCTCCACTTT. Its translation is CASSPSGGSPLHF. The J gene is TRBJ1-6, the V gene TRBV7-9, with a tentative D call TRBD1 (5 bases). CDR1 is SEHNR and CDR2 is FQNEAQ in the germline V gene (reference sequence). V lost 5 bases and J 9 bases, leaving 11 bases between the germline ends. This CDR3 comprises 13 residues. The variable domain in full, with the rest retrieved from reference TRBV7-9 and TRBJ1-6, is DTGVSQNPRHKITKRGQNVTFRCDPISEHNRLYWYRQTLGQGPEFLTYFQNEAQLEKSRLLSDRFSAERPKGSFSTLEIQRTEQGDSAMYLCASSPSGGSPLHFGNGTRLTVT.

This sequence joins TRBV7-2 and TRBJ2-3; 8 bases align to TRBD1. CDR3 length: 14 residues. The V segment lost 8 bases and the J segment 3 bases; nucleotides outside the gene matches: 7. Germline V gene sequence: CDR1 SGHTA, CDR2 FQGNSA. The CDR3 here is CASGTRTGTDTQYF. CDR3 nucleotide sequence: TGTGCCAGCGGTACCCGGACAGGGACAGATACGCAGTATTTT.

The chain recombines TRBV9 with TRBJ2-1; 7 bases fit TRBD2. Germline CDR1 reads SGDLS; CDR2 reads YYNGEE. This CDR3 has 15 amino acids. V was clipped by 0 bases and J by 5 bases; unmatched bases: 5. DNA of the CDR3: TGTGCCAGCAGCGTAGCAGGGACTACTAACAATGAGCAGTTCTTC. Its protein is CASSVAGTTNNEQFF.

This rearrangement joins TRBV12-3 or TRBV12-4 to TRBJ1-1; D unresolved. V gave up 6 bases and J gave up 8 bases, with 7 bases separating them. The CDR3 length is 10 residues. DNA for the CDR3: TGTGCCAGCAGCGGGTCCGAAGCTTTCTTT. Its translation is CASSGSEAFF.

This clone was detected only a few times. Other DNA sequences within the sample encode an identical CDR3. V gene TRBV28 combines with J gene TRBJ1-2, with TRBD1 matching over 11 bases. Trimming removed 2 bases from V and 5 bases from J; junction bases left unmatched: 1. The CDR3 spans 14 residues. The germline gives CDR1 MDHEN, CDR2 SYDVKM. The CDR3 is CASSLRDRGYGYTF. The CDR3 bases are TGTGCCAGCAGTTTACGGGACAGGGGGTATGGCTACACCTTC.

V gene TRBV13 combines with J gene TRBJ2-3; the D is unclear. With 1 base removed from V and 2 bases from J, the gap between germline ends came to 10 bases. Germline V gene sequence: CDR1 PRHDT, CDR2 FYEKMQ (reference sequence). CDR3 length: 15 residues. CDR3 sequence reads: CASSLAPDSTDTQYF. The CDR3 coding sequence is TGTGCCAGCAGCTTAGCACCTGACTCCACAGATACGCAGTATTTT.

The chain couples TRBV28 to TRBJ1-5; perhaps TRBD1 as D (5 bases). The CDR3 covers 17 residues. CDR1 and CDR2 from the germline V gene are MDHEN and SYDVKM. V lost 2 bases and J 2 bases, leaving 16 bases between the germline ends. The DNA for the CDR3 is TGTGCCAGCAGTTTAGGGCGGCGGGGGAGCGGCAATCAGCCCCAGCATTTT. Protein: CASSLGRRGSGNQPQHF.

The chain couples TRBV5-1 to TRBJ2-1; TRBD1 matches 9 bases. This CDR3 is 15 amino acids long. After removal of 4 bases from V and 6 bases from J, the junction contained 8 bases not matched to a gene. Germline V gene sequence: CDR1 SGHRS, CDR2 YFSETQ. This CDR3 is CASSERDRAGNEQFF. The CDR3 bases are TGCGCCAGCAGCGAACGGGACAGGGCGGGCAATGAGCAGTTCTTC. The variable domain in full, completed from reference TRBV5-1 and TRBJ2-1, reads KAGVTQTPRYLIKTRGQQVTLSCSPISGHRSVSWYQQTPGQGLQFLFEYFSETQRNKGNFPGRFSGRQFSNSRSEMNVSTLELGDSALYLCASSERDRAGNEQFFGPGTRLTVL.

This sequence joins TRBV5-1 and TRBJ2-3; a weak D match, TRBD1 (5 bases). The CDR3 is made up of 13 amino acids. Between the trimmed V and J ends, which lost 0 bases and 6 bases, there was a span of 8 bases. From germline, CDR1 is SGHRS and CDR2 YFSETQ. CDR3 in DNA: TGCGCCAGCAGCTTGGGGGGCAGGGATACGCAGTATTTT. This translates into CASSLGGRDTQYF.

CDR3 sequence reads: CAVPRQGAQTEAFF. CDR3 nucleotide sequence: TGTGCCGTTCCGAGGCAGGGGGCGCAAACTGAAGCTTTCTTT. V gene TRBV7-2 combines with J gene TRBJ1-1, with 8 bases aligning to TRBD1. This CDR3 contains 14 residues. V gave up 11 bases and J gave up 5 bases; unmatched junction bases: 13. The germline gives CDR1 SGHTA, CDR2 FQGNSA.

The chain is built from TRBV5-1 and TRBJ1-1; a weak D match, TRBD1 (5 bases). This CDR3 contains 15 residues. V gave up 1 base and J gave up 0 bases, with 10 bases separating them. Germline values: CDR1 SGHRS, CDR2 YFSETQ. The CDR3 region is CASSLTGAMNTEAFF. The DNA for the CDR3 is TGCGCCAGCAGCTTGACAGGTGCCATGAACACTGAAGCTTTCTTT. The full variable domain, completed using reference TRBV5-1 and TRBJ1-1, is KAGVTQTPRYLIKTRGQQVTLSCSPISGHRSVSWYQQTPGQGLQFLFEYFSETQRNKGNFPGRFSGRQFSNSRSEMNVSTLELGDSALYLCASSLTGAMNTEAFFGQGTRLTVV.

The chain links TRBV7-2 to TRBJ2-4, with 9 positions matching TRBD2. The germline gives CDR1 SGHTA, CDR2 FQGNSA. CDR3 size: 14 residues. The trim removed 0 bases at V and 7 bases at J, leaving 1 base unmatched. Written as DNA, the CDR3 is TGTGCCAGCAGCTTAGCGCGGGGGGGCAACATTCAGTACTTC. This encodes CASSLARGGNIQYF.

The J gene is TRBJ1-5, the V gene TRBV27; tentative D call: TRBD1 (6 bases). Germline CDR1 and CDR2: MNHEY and SMNVEV (reference sequence). CDR3 size: 15 residues. V lost 6 bases and J 0 bases, leaving 12 bases between the germline ends. This CDR3 is CASRTDRNSNQPQHF. The CDR3 DNA reads as TGTGCCAGCAGAACAGACAGGAATAGCAATCAGCCCCAGCATTTT.

The CDR3: CATSRQGQSVQYF. The CDR3 DNA sequence: TGTGCCACCAGCAGACAAGGACAGTCTGTGCAGTACTTC. J is TRBJ2-7 and V is TRBV15; D is perhaps TRBD1 (6 bases). From germline, CDR1 is LNHNV and CDR2 YYDKDF (reference sequence). The CDR3 is made up of 13 amino acids. V was pared by 2 bases and J by 9 bases, with 14 bases between.

V gene TRBV19 combines with J gene TRBJ2-3, with 9 nucleotides matching TRBD1. Germline CDR1 is LNHDA and CDR2 is SQIVND (reference sequence). V lost 3 bases, J lost 6 bases, and 4 bases stayed unmatched. This CDR3 contains 14 residues. The CDR3 DNA reads TGTGCCAGTAGTATGGGACAGGGAAGCGATACGCAGTATTTT. Protein sequence: CASSMGQGSDTQYF.

This clone has only a few counts. V usage is TRBV6-5 and J usage is TRBJ2-2; D uncertain. CDR1 and CDR2 (germline): MNHEY, SVGAGI. The CDR3 has 13 residues. Trimming took 9 bases from V and 2 from J, leaving 10 bases between them. Written as DNA, the CDR3 is TGTGCCAGTGAGGCCTTTAACACCGGGGAGCTGTTTTTT. This sequence encodes CASEAFNTGELFF.

The chain uses TRBV9 and TRBJ2-7; D possibly corresponds to TRBD2 (6 bases). Trimming stripped 4 bases from V and 5 bases from J, with 19 bases between. This CDR3 spans 15 amino acids. Germline V gene lookup returns CDR1 SGDLS and CDR2 YYNGEE. In DNA, the CDR3 is TGTGCCAGCAGCCAAGGGACTCATCCCGCCCACGAGCAGTACTTC. It codes for CASSQGTHPAHEQYF.